Below, one T cell receptor (beta chain) is given with its context. Its specificity is not known. The entry originates in a study of T cell responses to AZD1222 COVID-19 vaccine. Regarding the study as a whole: When two AZD1222 doses had been given, Spike-specific TCR breadth and depth rose.

The repertoire was sequenced with immunoSEQ multiplex PCR; TCRdb's copy has only in-frame clones and lacks some. The table shows about 150,000 clones, with around 90% occurring only once. Trimming left V 7 bases short and J 0 bases short, with 12 bases between. The CDR3 runs to 13 residues. The germline gives CDR1 SQVTM, CDR2 ANQGSEA. The chain carries TRBV29-1 and TRBJ1-1; D may be TRBD1 (6 bases). The sequencing here drew on peripheral blood, taken on day 0 of AZD1222 vaccination. The clonotype was recovered from an adult in good health. The CDR3 loop reads CSAKGQMNTEAFF. The CDR3 DNA follows: TGCAGCGCGAAAGGACAGATGAACACTGAAGCTTTCTTT.